These T cell receptor beta chains were read from a single sample in a study of shared clonotypes between healthy human individuals. This table comes from immunoSEQ multiplex PCR, and its TCRdb copy is limited to in-frame clones, with some not included. The data hold about 2.4 million clones, with roughly 93% observed a single time. Sequencing was carried out using naive CD4+ T cells from PBMCs. These TCRs come from a man younger than 35 in good health. Some clones in this sample may be carry-over from other donors' samples. The CDR3 runs from the conserved cysteine through the conserved F or W. A D gene is named only where the DNA matches it firmly. Clone size, where shown, is once, few, many, or a class for clones that have expanded.

. TRBD2 TRBJ2-7 TRBV7-6 TGTGCCAGCAGCCCTAAGACTAGCGGGTCTTACGAGCAGTACTTC CASSPKTSGSYEQYF
once TRBD1 TRBJ2-7 TRBV6-6 TGTGCCAGCACCAGACAGGGGGTCTACGAGCAGTACTTC CASTRQGVYEQYF
. . TRBJ1-1 TRBV21-1 TGTGCCAGCAGCAGGATGAACACTGAAGCTTTCTTT CASSRMNTEAFF
. . TRBJ1-2 TRBV11-2 TGTGCCAGCAGCTCCGCTGGGTGGGATGGCTACACCTTC CASSSAGWDGYTF
. TRBD1 TRBJ1-2 TRBV11-2 TGTGCCAGCAGCCCTTCCAGGGGGTATGGCTACACCTTC CASSPSRGYGYTF
. . TRBJ1-5 TRBV4-1 TGCGCCAGCAGCCAAGCCAGGGAGGGCAATCAGCCCCAGCATTTT CASSQAREGNQPQHF
. . TRBJ2-6 TRBV4-2 TGTGCCAGCAGCCAAGAGAGCGCCCAGCGGGCTGGGGCCAACGTCCTGACTTTC CASSQESAQRAGANVLTF
. TRBD1 TRBJ2-1 TRBV5-1 TGCGCCAGCAGCCTACAGGGGGTCACCTACAATGAGCAGTTCTTC CASSLQGVTYNEQFF
. . TRBJ1-3 TRBV19 TGTGCCAGTTGGCATACAGGGAGCTCTGGAAACACCATATATTTT CASWHTGSSGNTIYF
. . TRBJ1-1 TRBV18 TGTGCCAGCTCACCCCGACAGGCCAAGGTGAACACTGAAGCTTTCTTT CASSPRQAKVNTEAFF
. . TRBJ2-3 TRBV19 TGTGCCAGTAGTATAGATACCTCCGGAGATACGCAGTATTTT CASSIDTSGDTQYF
. TRBD1 TRBJ2-3 TRBV5-1 TGCGCCAGCAGCTTACAGGGGGTAAAGGGCGATACGCAGTATTTT CASSLQGVKGDTQYF
. TRBD2 TRBJ2-7 TRBV19 TGTGCCAGTAGTACCTACCAGACTAGCGGGAGTGACGAGCAGTACTTC CASSTYQTSGSDEQYF
. . TRBJ2-6 TRBV2 TGTGCCAGCAGCCCGTACAGCTCTGGGGCCAACGTCCTGACTTTC CASSPYSSGANVLTF
. . TRBJ2-1 TRBV10-1 TGCGCCAGCAGTGGTAGGGCCCTATACAATGAGCAGTTCTTC CASSGRALYNEQFF